What follows is one T cell receptor (beta chain) and its context. Its antigen is unknown. Sequencing used immunoSEQ multiplex PCR; TCRdb keeps in-frame clones, though not all of them. The table includes tens of thousands of clones, 80% to 90% detected once. This sample was taken from a study of lymphopenia after photon versus proton radiotherapy. Overall study results and limits: Post-nadir diversity loss with photons came from oligoclonal expansion, particularly CD8+ Temra cells.

V lost 9 bases to trimming and J lost 4 bases; unmatched junction nucleotides: 7. The CDR3 is 14 residues long. CDR1 and CDR2 (germline): WSHSY, SAAADI. J is TRBJ2-1 and V is TRBV10-2; TRBD1 agrees at 9 bases. The source material was peripheral blood, sampled from a patient treated with proton-based radiotherapy. The origin of this receptor is a woman in her seventies with pancreatic cancer. Some clones in this sample may be carry-over from other donors' samples. CDR3 bases: TGCGCCAGTAAAGGACAGGGGCTTTACAATGAGCAGTTCTTC. As protein: CASKGQGLYNEQFF.